The next 31 T cell receptor beta chains were all read from a single sample in a study of vaccination and CD4 T cells after COVID-19. Their antigens remain unidentified. An Oncomine TCR Beta short-read assay was used to sequence the DNA from cultured CD4+ T cells. From the PCR reads, TCRdb called clonotypes with MiXCR, one entry per CDR3 protein. The sample records 7,200 or so distinct CDR3 sequences, approximately 57% being singletons. Treatment reported: approximately 10-day PBMC culture with coronavirus spike peptide pools or control peptides (ViraFEST assay). Sequenced: CD4+ T cells from blood, cultured in vitro. The receptor source for this set is a human donor who had recovered from COVID-19.

The chain is built from TRBV27 and TRBJ2-3; TRBD2 matches 12 bases. CDR1 and CDR2 (germline): MNHEY, SMNVEV (reference sequence). The CDR3 loop spans 18 amino acids. Unmatched junction bases numbered 11, after V lost 5 bases and J lost 2 bases. Here the CDR3 reads CASSPGLAGLFLTDTQYF. The CDR3 nucleotides read TGTGCCAGCAGTCCAGGACTAGCGGGGTTGTTCCTCACAGATACGCAGTATTTT.

The gene calls are TRBV27 and TRBJ2-3, with 14 positions matching TRBD2. The CDR3 length is 15 residues. CDR1 and CDR2 (germline): MNHEY, SMNVEV (reference sequence). Trimming cost V 5 bases and J 7 bases; bases outside gene matches: 5. The CDR3 sequence is CASSLTSGGANTQYF. CDR3 sequence (DNA): TGTGCCAGCAGTCTGACTAGCGGGGGGGCCAATACGCAGTATTTT.

CDR3 residues: CASSVGSSTDTQYF. The CDR3 nucleotides are TGTGCCAGCAGTGTTGGATCCAGCACAGATACGCAGTATTTT. The genes are TRBV27 and TRBJ2-3; D not resolved. CDR1 is MNHEY and CDR2 is SMNVEV in the germline V gene (reference sequence). This CDR3 comprises 14 residues. Deletions cut 5 bases from V and 0 bases from J, with 9 bases between.

This sequence joins TRBV2 and TRBJ1-2; TRBD1 matches at 7 bases. The CDR3 contains 17 residues. After removal of 3 bases from V and 3 bases from J, the junction contained 13 bases not matched to a gene. Per the germline V gene, CDR1 is SNHLY and CDR2 is FYNNEI. The CDR3 DNA sequence: TGTGCCAGCAGTGACGAGGGAGGGGGCGGATTTGACTATGGCTACACCTTC. Translation: CASSDEGGGGFDYGYTF.

This sequence joins TRBV28 and TRBJ2-4, with TRBD1 matching 7 bases. Germline CDR1 reads MDHEN; CDR2 reads SYDVKM. V shed 10 bases, J shed 0 bases, and the junction held 12 bases outside the gene matches. CDR3 length: 16 residues. The CDR3 reads CATLRQGSRAKNIQYF. CDR3 bases: TGTGCCACTCTTAGACAGGGCAGTAGAGCCAAAAACATTCAGTACTTC.

V is TRBV28 and J is TRBJ2-7, with 7 bases aligning to TRBD1. Germline CDR1 is MDHEN and CDR2 is SYDVKM. J gave up 1 base and V 2 bases, and 2 bases lay outside the gene matches. The CDR3 runs 14 residues. The CDR3 protein is CASSLMGQSYEQYF. As DNA, the CDR3 is TGTGCCAGCAGTTTAATGGGACAGTCCTACGAGCAGTACTTC.

J is TRBJ2-2 and V is TRBV19; 7 bases align to TRBD1. CDR3 length: 13 residues. Germline CDR1 and CDR2: LNHDA and SQIVND (reference sequence). The trim removed 6 bases at V and 6 bases at J, leaving 4 bases unmatched. The CDR3: CASRNRGAGELFF. Here the CDR3 DNA reads TGTGCCAGTAGGAACAGGGGTGCCGGGGAGCTGTTTTTT.

This clonotype came up once. The V gene is TRBV6-5, the J gene TRBJ2-2, with D perhaps TRBD1 or TRBD2 (6 bases each). Trimming left V 1 base short and J 1 base short, with 10 bases between. The CDR3 is 16 amino acids. CDR1 MNHEY and CDR2 SVGAGI come from the germline V gene. The CDR3 protein is CASSYWGRENTGELFF. CDR3 nucleotide sequence: TGTGCCAGCAGTTACTGGGGGCGGGAGAACACCGGGGAGCTGTTTTTT.

The V call is TRBV12-3 or TRBV12-4, the J call TRBJ1-6; D is unclear. The length of the CDR3 is 16 residues. V was pared by 5 bases and J by 0 bases, with 11 bases between. For the CDR3, the DNA is TGTGCCAGCAGTCTCAGAAAAAGCTCCTATAATTCACCCCTCCACTTT. It encodes CASSLRKSSYNSPLHF.

The chain uses TRBV7-2 and TRBJ2-3; D is perhaps TRBD2 (5 bases). The CDR3 is 13 amino acids. The germline V and J ends were trimmed by 1 base and 3 bases, with 5 bases remaining between them. From germline, CDR1 is SGHTA and CDR2 FQGNSA. The CDR3 DNA is TGTGCCAGCAGCTTAGGAGGGACAGATACGCAGTATTTT. Translated, it gives CASSLGGTDTQYF.

This clonotype was observed a few times. The chain uses TRBV20-1 and TRBJ1-6; tentative D call: TRBD1 (5 bases). The V gene lost 4 bases and the J gene lost 3 bases, with 7 bases spanning the gap. Germline V gene sequence: CDR1 DFQATT, CDR2 SNEGSKA (reference sequence). CDR3 length: 13 residues. DNA for the CDR3: TGCAGTGCTATTGACAGCTATAATTCACCCCTCCACTTT. Its translation is CSAIDSYNSPLHF.

V and J are TRBV12-3 or TRBV12-4 and TRBJ2-5, with 14 nucleotides matching TRBD2. Trimming cost V 6 bases and J 5 bases; bases outside gene matches: 5. CDR3 size: 15 residues. The CDR3 DNA sequence: TGTGCCAGCAGGGGACTAGCGGGAGTGGTGGAGACCCAGTACTTC. This encodes CASRGLAGVVETQYF.

Only one count was recorded for this clonotype. The chain couples TRBV20-1 to TRBJ1-1; D gene uncertain. The V gene lost 0 bases and the J gene lost 0 bases, with 11 bases spanning the gap. This CDR3 has 15 residues. Germline V lookup: CDR1 DFQATT, CDR2 SNEGSKA (reference sequence). CDR3 sequence (DNA): TGCAGTGCTAGAGATGTAGCAGATCTGAACACTGAAGCTTTCTTT. It is translated as CSARDVADLNTEAFF.

The rearrangement joins TRBV28 to TRBJ1-1; 10 nucleotides match TRBD1. The trim removed 3 bases at V and 3 bases at J, leaving 10 bases unmatched. The CDR3 is 17 amino acids. Germline CDR1 and CDR2: MDHEN and SYDVKM. CDR3 sequence: CASSLGETGGWDTEAFF. The DNA for the CDR3 is TGTGCCAGCAGTTTGGGTGAGACAGGGGGCTGGGACACTGAAGCTTTCTTT.

The chain links TRBV28 to TRBJ1-2; a possible D gene is TRBD1 (5 bases). V dropped 6 bases and J dropped 8 bases, with 19 bases sitting between them. The CDR3 extends over 14 amino acids. CDR1 and CDR2 (germline): MDHEN, SYDVKM. CDR3 sequence: CASSPVSAGFGYTF. CDR3 bases: TGTGCCAGCAGCCCGGTTTCGGCAGGGTTCGGCTACACCTTC.

This clonotype showed up just a few times. The chain joins TRBV24-1 to TRBJ2-5, with 7 bases matching TRBD1. From germline, CDR1 is KGHDR and CDR2 SFDVKD. The V segment lost 5 bases and the J segment 1 base; nucleotides outside the gene matches: 6. There are 15 residues in the CDR3. For the CDR3, the DNA is TGTGCCACCAGTGCGGGGACAGCTCCCCAAGAGACCCAGTACTTC. Translating gives CATSAGTAPQETQYF.

This sequence joins TRBV6-1 and TRBJ2-5; TRBD2 agrees at 9 bases. The J segment lost 5 bases and the V segment lost 7 bases, leaving 8 bases of the junction unmatched. The CDR3 contains 14 residues. The germline gives CDR1 MNHNS, CDR2 SASEGT. The CDR3 is CASNGGGAGETQYF. The DNA for the CDR3 is TGTGCCAGCAACGGCGGGGGGGCGGGGGAGACCCAGTACTTC.

The gene calls are TRBV6-1 and TRBJ1-2; TRBD1 agrees at 9 bases. The CDR3 is 15 residues long. V lost 7 bases to trimming and J lost 6 bases; unmatched junction nucleotides: 12. Per the germline V gene, CDR1 is MNHNS and CDR2 is SASEGT. DNA for the CDR3: TGTGCCAGCACCGACGGACAGGGGCAAGCGGATGGCTACACCTTC. It yields the protein CASTDGQGQADGYTF.

The gene calls are TRBV5-1 and TRBJ2-1; a weak D match, TRBD2 (6 bases). V was trimmed by 0 bases and J by 8 bases, leaving 12 bases between them. CDR3 length: 14 amino acids. Germline V CDR1 and CDR2: SGHRS, YFSETQ. CDR3 nucleotide sequence: TGCGCCAGCAGCTTGGGGGGAGGAGGGGATGAGCAGTTCTTC. Its translation is CASSLGGGGDEQFF.

This clonotype was seen once. This chain uses TRBV4-1 with TRBJ2-7; 9 bases agree with TRBD1. Trimming cost V 2 bases and J 0 bases; bases outside gene matches: 8. The CDR3 is made up of 17 amino acids. Germline CDR1 is MGHRA and CDR2 is YSYEKL. The chain's CDR3 is CASSQPWTGARSYEQYF. The CDR3 nucleotides read TGCGCCAGCAGCCAACCGTGGACAGGGGCCCGCTCCTACGAGCAGTACTTC.

This chain links TRBV4-1 with TRBJ1-5; no clear D. V shed 4 bases and J shed 3 bases, with 10 bases lying between them. CDR3 size: 14 residues. Germline V gene lookup returns CDR1 MGHRA and CDR2 YSYEKL. This CDR3 reads CASSPLRTNQPQHF. The CDR3 DNA sequence: TGCGCCAGCAGCCCTCTAAGGACCAATCAGCCCCAGCATTTT.

CDR3: CASSLQGVNTEAFF. Written as DNA, the CDR3 is TGTGCCAGCAGCCTACAGGGTGTGAACACTGAAGCTTTCTTT. The rearrangement uses TRBV7-2 and TRBJ1-1; a possible D gene is TRBD1 (6 bases). Germline assignment: CDR1 SGHTA and CDR2 FQGNSA. Trimming pared 5 bases from V and 0 bases from J, leaving 10 bases between. This CDR3 is 14 amino acids long.

This chain joins TRBV20-1 and TRBJ2-7, with D possibly being TRBD1 (6 bases). The CDR3 covers 13 residues. Trimming removed 5 bases at V and 0 bases at J, with 11 bases between. CDR1 and CDR2 from the germline V gene are DFQATT and SNEGSKA (reference sequence). The CDR3 is CSAEQGRSYEQYF. In DNA form, the CDR3 reads TGCAGTGCTGAGCAGGGGCGCTCCTACGAGCAGTACTTC.

This clonotype was observed a few times. The CDR3 DNA is TGTGCCAGCAGACCCTCTGGGGGTGGCTACACCTTC. Protein product: CASRPSGGGYTF. The chain links TRBV6-1 to TRBJ1-2; possible D gene TRBD1, 5 bases. The germline gives CDR1 MNHNS, CDR2 SASEGT. Trimming removed 6 bases from V and 7 bases from J, with 12 bases in between. The CDR3 runs to 12 residues.

The sample holds a few counts of this clonotype. The chain has TRBV28 and TRBJ1-2, with a weak D call TRBD1 (5 bases). The CDR3 totals 14 residues. Germline CDR1 is MDHEN and CDR2 is SYDVKM. Trimming took 10 bases from V and 7 from J, leaving 22 bases between them. The DNA of the CDR3 is TGTGCCATCCTACTTAGGGACCGCTCAGGTGGCTACACCTTC. Translating gives CAILLRDRSGGYTF.

The V call is TRBV18, the J call TRBJ2-7; D remains ambiguous. The germline V gene encodes CDR1 KGHSH and CDR2 LQKENI. The CDR3 loop spans 14 amino acids. V was cut by 2 bases and J by 0 bases, with 8 bases left in between. CDR3 in amino acids: CASSPGQSSYEQYF. The CDR3 nucleotides are TGTGCCAGCTCACCAGGGCAGAGCTCCTACGAGCAGTACTTC.

The chain links TRBV7-2 to TRBJ1-1; D may be TRBD1 (6 bases). V was trimmed by 3 bases and J by 6 bases, leaving 14 bases between them. Germline V CDR1 and CDR2: SGHTA, FQGNSA. The CDR3 is 14 residues long. The CDR3 sequence is CASSLGGGFAEAFF. The CDR3 DNA follows: TGTGCCAGCAGCTTGGGAGGGGGATTCGCTGAAGCTTTCTTT. The whole variable domain, remainder taken from reference TRBV7-2 and TRBJ1-1, is GAGVSQSPSNKVTEKGKDVELRCDPISGHTALYWYRQSLGQGLEFLIYFQGNSAPDKSGLPSDRFSAERTGGSVSTLTIQRTQQEDSAVYLCASSLGGGFAEAFFGQGTRLTVV.

This chain joins TRBV7-9 and TRBJ1-6, with D uncertain. This CDR3 has 16 amino acids. Looked up from germline, CDR1 is SEHNR and CDR2 is FQNEAQ (reference sequence). Trimming took 1 base from V and 7 from J, leaving 14 bases between them. CDR3 protein: CASSLGSGRGNSPLHF. The CDR3 bases are TGTGCCAGCAGCTTAGGGTCCGGCCGCGGCAATTCACCCCTCCACTTT.

The sample holds a few counts of this clonotype. The gene calls are TRBV4-3 and TRBJ2-5, with D maybe TRBD2 (7 bases). The CDR3 is made up of 17 amino acids. Per germline, CDR1 LGHNA and CDR2 YSLEER. With 0 bases removed from V and 1 base from J, the gap between germline ends came to 15 bases. CDR3 in DNA: TGCGCCAGCAGCCAAGATCCAAGGGGGGGCCCCCAAGAGACCCAGTACTTC. Translation: CASSQDPRGGPQETQYF.

The V and J genes are TRBV6-1 and TRBJ1-5, with D perhaps TRBD1 (5 bases). V lost 6 bases and J 3 bases, leaving 18 bases between the germline ends. This CDR3 spans 16 amino acids. Looked up from germline, CDR1 is MNHNS and CDR2 is SASEGT. CDR3 sequence reads: CASREVGGGNNQPQHF. CDR3 nucleotides: TGTGCCAGCAGGGAGGTTGGGGGTGGGAACAATCAGCCCCAGCATTTT.

This chain uses TRBV20-1 with TRBJ2-7, with TRBD1 as a possible D gene (5 bases). The V and J ends lost 2 bases and 7 bases respectively, with 15 bases between them. CDR1 and CDR2 from the germline V gene are DFQATT and SNEGSKA (reference sequence). This CDR3 comprises 13 residues. CDR3 sequence (DNA): TGCAGTGCTAGAACAGGTACACTACTAGAGCAGTACTTC. Its protein is CSARTGTLLEQYF.